Sequencing of this T cell receptor beta chain was carried out in a study of cytomegalovirus exposure and HLA in healthy donors. On this clone: As yet, its antigen is unknown.

Study findings and constraints: Later analysis associated a missense DCLRE1C variant with TCR beta V- and J-gene trimming. Later analysis revealed greater clonal expansion in HLA-associated TCR beta chains than in equally common others.

Primers included in the PCR were 60 Vbeta and 13 Jbeta primers. Under the authors' procedure: The authors later counted roughly 79 million unique TCR beta chains, 9 million to 14 million of them shared. Assay: immunoSEQ multiplex PCR; the TCRdb copy retains only in-frame clones and omits some. That table is the source of V, J and clone size, and D and trimming were worked out from the DNA. The profile shows about 200,000 clones, about three quarters of them singletons. This CDR3 has 14 residues. The ends lost 5 bases at V and 9 bases at J; junction bases unmatched: 6. Germline V gives CDR1 SNHLY, CDR2 FYNNEI.

The sample comprised PBMCs. The receptor was derived from a middle-aged woman in good health and CMV-seronegative. The gene calls are TRBV2 and TRBJ2-1, with TRBD2 matching over 11 bases. This CDR3 is CASSLAGGMGEQFF. The DNA of the CDR3 is TGTGCCAGCAGTCTAGCGGGAGGAATGGGTGAGCAGTTCTTC.